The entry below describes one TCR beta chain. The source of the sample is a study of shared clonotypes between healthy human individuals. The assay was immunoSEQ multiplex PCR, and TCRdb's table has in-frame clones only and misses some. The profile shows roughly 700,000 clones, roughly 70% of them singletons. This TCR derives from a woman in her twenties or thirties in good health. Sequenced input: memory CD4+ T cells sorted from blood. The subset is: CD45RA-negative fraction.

In DNA, the CDR3 is TGTGCCACCAGCAGAGATCCAGGGGGCTACGAGCAGTACTTC. Translating gives CATSRDPGGYEQYF. The chain uses TRBV15 and TRBJ2-7; 7 nucleotides agree with TRBD1. The germline V gene has CDR1 LNHNV and CDR2 YYDKDF (reference sequence). V trimming: 0 bases; J trimming: 3 bases; junction bases outside the gene matches: 2. The CDR3 contains 14 residues.